This T cell receptor (beta chain) was recovered during a study of T cell changes during pregnancy in multiple sclerosis (dated by TCRdb to the late 2010s). Background for the entire study: Changes in the T cell repertoire over the course of pregnancy were examined in this study in women with multiple sclerosis.

The library was built by means of the immunoSEQ multiplex PCR assay. TCRdb provides this immuneACCESS table in a form limited to in-frame rearrangements. Some clones are lacking; in checked studies, under half of them reflect an unresolved V gene, and why the rest are absent is not known. The sample records 20,000 to 25,000 clones, approximately 86% of which are singletons. The ten largest clonotypes hold approximately 15% of the sample. Taken from the germline V gene, the CDR1 and CDR2 loops are MNHNS and SASEGT. V and J lose 3 bases and 0 bases, and a span of 12 bases separates them. The CDR3 contains 15 residues, cysteine and phenylalanine counted. CDR3 DNA only is kept here, 45 bases in frame from base 1. This clone was counted only a few times. Its antigen is unknown. Qualities for individual bases were not recorded, and no much larger clone is one base off.

This TCR was sampled from a female donor in good health, enrolled as a control in a pregnancy study. Sequencing used CD8+ T cells from peripheral blood mononuclear cells, obtained in the first trimester of pregnancy. Recombination joined TRBV6-1 with TRBJ2-7, with a tentative D gene TRBD2 over 5 matching bases. Here the CDR3 is given as CASSESGDSSYEQYF. The sequenced DNA: TGTGCCAGCAGTGAGTCCGGGGATAGCTCCTACGAGCAGTACTTC.